Below, one T cell receptor (beta chain) is given with its context. The sample originates from a study of technical replicates of blood from four donors. The table came from immunoSEQ multiplex PCR; TCRdb's copy has only in-frame clones and leaves some out. The profile shows some 77,000 clones, roughly 97% of them singletons. The sequence derives from a human donor in good health. The sequenced material came from T cells isolated from PBMCs.

The CDR3 reads CASSLEGQGEYF. As DNA, the CDR3 is TGTGCCAGCAGCTTGGAGGGGCAGGGGGAGTACTTC. This sequence joins TRBV5-5 and TRBJ2-7; 7 bases match TRBD1. Germline CDR1 and CDR2: SGHKS and YYEKEE (reference sequence). V shed 0 bases and J 11 bases; nucleotides not matched to a gene: 5. The CDR3 spans 12 residues.